The text below deals with one TCR beta chain. Its target is unknown. This entry is derived from a study of CD8 T cells in ankylosing spondylitis. Notes on the study in general: A TCR beta motif of several highly homologous variants seemed to mark ankylosing spondylitis blood.

Losses at the gene ends were 2 bases for V and 5 bases for J; bases not matched to a gene: 16. This CDR3 is built from 18 residues. CDR1 and CDR2 from the germline V gene are MNHNS and SASEGT. TCRdb passed the 5' RACE reads through MiXCR, listing each CDR3 protein once. The sample holds some 330,000 distinct CDR3 sequences, 6.5% to 10% seen once. The chain uses TRBV6-1 and TRBJ2-5, with 8 bases fitting TRBD2. Sequenced sample: blood, either unsorted or a sorted T cell fraction (not recorded which). The receptor was derived from a male donor with ankylosing spondylitis. Here the CDR3 reads CASSELDKAGAPGETQYF. The CDR3 region has the DNA TGTGCCAGCAGTGAACTTGATAAAGCGGGAGCGCCGGGGGAGACCCAGTACTTC.